This paragraph reports one TCR beta chain. Time point reported: baseline pretreatment blood. Treatment denoted: 15 Gy SBRT to primary tumor, nephrectomy 4 weeks later. This renal cell carcinoma was of the clear cell type. The entry originates in a study of radiation and T cells in renal cell carcinoma. V lost 6 bases to trimming and J lost 5 bases, with 14 bases between them. CDR1 and CDR2 from the germline V gene are MDHEN and SYDVKM. The CDR3 totals 14 residues. Assay used: immunoSEQ multiplex PCR; TCRdb lists only in-frame clones, some missing. The table has roughly 120,000 clones, approximately 78% seen once.

This sequence originates from a woman aged 60-70 years with renal cell carcinoma. This rearrangement joins TRBV28 to TRBJ1-5; unclear D gene. This sample comprised blood, obtained from a patient whose treatment included radiotherapy and nephrectomy. The CDR3 DNA reads as TGTGCCAGCAGCCTGGGCCGTCAATATCAGCCCCAGCATTTT. It encodes CASSLGRQYQPQHF.